This T cell receptor beta chain was obtained from a study of T cells in Graves' hyperthyroidism and ophthalmopathy. Trimming took 1 base from V and 10 from J, leaving 10 bases between them. The V gene's germline CDR1 is LGHDT and CDR2 YNNKEL (reference sequence). This CDR3 has 12 residues. This clonotype was seen at least ten times. There were TCR beta CDR3 regions amplified from RNA transcripts. Using the HTBI primer set, a first-round RT-PCR was run on the TCR CDR3. TCRdb called the multiplex PCR reads again in MiXCR, with one record for every CDR3 protein. The table records around 350,000 distinct CDR3 sequences, roughly 15% of them present only once.

The rearrangement uses TRBV3-1 and TRBJ1-1; D unresolved. The sequencing input was blood. The receptor's source is a woman aged 30 to 39 with Graves' ophthalmopathy. The CDR3 region is CASSQVEGPAFF. CDR3 bases: TGTGCCAGCAGCCAAGTGGAGGGCCCAGCTTTCTTT.